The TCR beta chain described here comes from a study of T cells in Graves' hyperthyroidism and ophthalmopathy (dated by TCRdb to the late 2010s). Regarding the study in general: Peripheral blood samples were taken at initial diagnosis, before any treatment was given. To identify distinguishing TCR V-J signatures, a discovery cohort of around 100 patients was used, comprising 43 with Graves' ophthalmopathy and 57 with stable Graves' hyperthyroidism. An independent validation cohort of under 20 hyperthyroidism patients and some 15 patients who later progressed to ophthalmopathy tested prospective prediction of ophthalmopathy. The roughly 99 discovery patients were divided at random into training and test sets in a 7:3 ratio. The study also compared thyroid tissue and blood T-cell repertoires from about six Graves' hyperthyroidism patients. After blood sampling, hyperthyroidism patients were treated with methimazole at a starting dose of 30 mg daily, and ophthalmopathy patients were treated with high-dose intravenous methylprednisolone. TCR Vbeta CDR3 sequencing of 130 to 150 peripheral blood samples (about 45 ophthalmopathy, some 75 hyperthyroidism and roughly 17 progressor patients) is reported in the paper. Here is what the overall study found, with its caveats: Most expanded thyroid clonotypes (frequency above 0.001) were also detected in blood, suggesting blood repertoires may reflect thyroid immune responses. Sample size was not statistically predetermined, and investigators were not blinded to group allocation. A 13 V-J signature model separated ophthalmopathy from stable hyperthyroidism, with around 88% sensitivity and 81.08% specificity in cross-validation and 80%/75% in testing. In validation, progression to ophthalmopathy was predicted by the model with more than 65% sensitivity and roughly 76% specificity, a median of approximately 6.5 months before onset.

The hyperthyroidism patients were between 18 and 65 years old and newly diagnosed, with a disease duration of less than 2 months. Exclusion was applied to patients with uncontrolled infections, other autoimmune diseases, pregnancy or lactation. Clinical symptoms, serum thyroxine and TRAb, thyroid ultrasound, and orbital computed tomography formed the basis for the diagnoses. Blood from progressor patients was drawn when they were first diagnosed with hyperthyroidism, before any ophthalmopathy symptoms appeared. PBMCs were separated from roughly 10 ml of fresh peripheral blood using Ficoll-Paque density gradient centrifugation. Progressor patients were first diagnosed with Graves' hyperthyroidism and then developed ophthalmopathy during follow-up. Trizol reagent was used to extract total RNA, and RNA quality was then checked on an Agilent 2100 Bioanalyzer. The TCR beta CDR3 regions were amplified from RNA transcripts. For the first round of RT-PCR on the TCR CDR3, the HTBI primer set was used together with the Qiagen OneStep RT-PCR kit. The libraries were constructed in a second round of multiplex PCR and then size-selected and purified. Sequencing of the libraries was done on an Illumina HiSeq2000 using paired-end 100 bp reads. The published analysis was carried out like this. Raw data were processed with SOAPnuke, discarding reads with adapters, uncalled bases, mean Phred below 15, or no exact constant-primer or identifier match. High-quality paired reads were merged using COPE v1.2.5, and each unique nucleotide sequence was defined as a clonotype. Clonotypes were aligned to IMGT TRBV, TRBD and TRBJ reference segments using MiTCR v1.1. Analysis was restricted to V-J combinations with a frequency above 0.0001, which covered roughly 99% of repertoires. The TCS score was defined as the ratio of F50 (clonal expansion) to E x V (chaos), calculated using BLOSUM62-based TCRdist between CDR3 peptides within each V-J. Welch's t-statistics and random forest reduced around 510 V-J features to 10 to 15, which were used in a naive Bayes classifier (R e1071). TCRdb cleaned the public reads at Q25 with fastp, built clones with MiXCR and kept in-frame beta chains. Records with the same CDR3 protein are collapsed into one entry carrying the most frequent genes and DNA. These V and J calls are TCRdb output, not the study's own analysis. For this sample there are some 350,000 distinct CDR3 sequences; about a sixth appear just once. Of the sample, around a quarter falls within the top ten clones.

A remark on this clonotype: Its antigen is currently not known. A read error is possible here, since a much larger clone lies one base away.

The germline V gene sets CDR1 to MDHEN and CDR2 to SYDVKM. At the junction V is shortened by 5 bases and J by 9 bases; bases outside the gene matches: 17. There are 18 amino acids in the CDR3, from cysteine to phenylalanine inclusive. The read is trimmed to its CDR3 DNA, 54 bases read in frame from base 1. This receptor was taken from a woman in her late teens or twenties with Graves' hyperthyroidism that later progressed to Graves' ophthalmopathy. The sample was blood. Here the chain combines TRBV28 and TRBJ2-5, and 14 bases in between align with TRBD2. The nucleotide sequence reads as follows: TGTGCCAGCAGTCCATCCCCCCCGGGACTAGCGGGAGTGGAGTCCCAGTACTTC. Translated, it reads CASSPSPPGLAGVESQYF.